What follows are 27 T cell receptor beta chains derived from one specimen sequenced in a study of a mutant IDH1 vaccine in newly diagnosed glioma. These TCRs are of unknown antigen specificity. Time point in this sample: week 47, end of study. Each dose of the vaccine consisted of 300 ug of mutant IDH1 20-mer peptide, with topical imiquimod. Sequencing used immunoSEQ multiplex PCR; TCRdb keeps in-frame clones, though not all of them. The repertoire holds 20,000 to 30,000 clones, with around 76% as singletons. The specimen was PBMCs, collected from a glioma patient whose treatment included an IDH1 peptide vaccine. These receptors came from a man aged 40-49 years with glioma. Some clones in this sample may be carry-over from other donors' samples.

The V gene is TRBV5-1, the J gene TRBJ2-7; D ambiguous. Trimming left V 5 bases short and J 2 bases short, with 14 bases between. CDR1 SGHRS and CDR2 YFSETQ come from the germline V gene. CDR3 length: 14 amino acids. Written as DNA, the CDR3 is TGCGCCAGCAGTGCAGACCCCACGGCCTACGAGCAGTACTTC. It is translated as CASSADPTAYEQYF.

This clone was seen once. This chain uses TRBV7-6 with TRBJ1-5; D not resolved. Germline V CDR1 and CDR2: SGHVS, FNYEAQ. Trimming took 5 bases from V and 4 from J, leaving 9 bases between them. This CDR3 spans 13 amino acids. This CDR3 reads CASSPQENQPQHF. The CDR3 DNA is TGTGCCAGCAGCCCCCAGGAGAATCAGCCCCAGCATTTT.

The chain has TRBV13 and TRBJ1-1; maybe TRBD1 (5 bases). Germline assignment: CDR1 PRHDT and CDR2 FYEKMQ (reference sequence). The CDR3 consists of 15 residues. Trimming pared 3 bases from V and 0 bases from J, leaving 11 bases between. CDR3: CASSLGRGMNTEAFF. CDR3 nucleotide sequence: TGTGCCAGCAGCTTGGGTCGGGGCATGAACACTGAAGCTTTCTTT.

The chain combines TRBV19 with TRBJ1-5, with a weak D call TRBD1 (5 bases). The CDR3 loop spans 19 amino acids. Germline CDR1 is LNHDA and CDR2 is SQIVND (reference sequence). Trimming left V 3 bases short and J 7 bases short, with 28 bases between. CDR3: CASSMFIDPMRQGGQPQHF. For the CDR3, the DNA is TGTGCCAGTAGTATGTTTATCGACCCAATGAGGCAGGGCGGGCAGCCCCAGCATTTT.

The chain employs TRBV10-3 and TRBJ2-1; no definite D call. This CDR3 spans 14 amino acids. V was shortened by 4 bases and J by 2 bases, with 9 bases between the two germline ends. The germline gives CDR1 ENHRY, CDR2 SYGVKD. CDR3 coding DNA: TGTGCCATCAGTGTTGCAGAGGCCTACAATGAGCAGTTCTTC. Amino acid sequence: CAISVAEAYNEQFF.

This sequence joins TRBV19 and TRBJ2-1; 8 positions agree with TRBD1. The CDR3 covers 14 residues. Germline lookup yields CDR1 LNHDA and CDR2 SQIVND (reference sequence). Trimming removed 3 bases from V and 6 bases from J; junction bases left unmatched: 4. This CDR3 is CASSIRGLGNEQFF. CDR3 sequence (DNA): TGTGCCAGTAGTATCAGGGGGCTCGGCAATGAGCAGTTCTTC. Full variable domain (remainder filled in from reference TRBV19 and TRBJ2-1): DGGITQSPKYLFRKEGQNVTLSCEQNLNHDAMYWYRQDPGQGLRLIYYSQIVNDFQKGDIAEGYSVSREKKESFPLTVTSAQKNPTAFYLCASSIRGLGNEQFFGPGTRLTVL.

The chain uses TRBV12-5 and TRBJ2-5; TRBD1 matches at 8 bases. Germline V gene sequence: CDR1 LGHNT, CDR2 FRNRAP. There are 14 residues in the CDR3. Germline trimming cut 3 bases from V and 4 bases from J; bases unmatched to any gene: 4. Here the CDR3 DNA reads TGTGCTAGTGGTTTACAGGGGGTTGGAGAGACCCAGTACTTC. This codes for CASGLQGVGETQYF.

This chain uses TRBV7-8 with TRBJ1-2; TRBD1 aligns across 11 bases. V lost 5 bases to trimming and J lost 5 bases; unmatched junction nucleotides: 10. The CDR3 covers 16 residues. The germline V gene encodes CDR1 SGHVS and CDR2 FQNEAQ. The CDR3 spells CASSEAGTGGFYGYTF. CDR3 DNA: TGTGCCAGCAGCGAAGCCGGGACAGGGGGGTTTTATGGCTACACCTTC.

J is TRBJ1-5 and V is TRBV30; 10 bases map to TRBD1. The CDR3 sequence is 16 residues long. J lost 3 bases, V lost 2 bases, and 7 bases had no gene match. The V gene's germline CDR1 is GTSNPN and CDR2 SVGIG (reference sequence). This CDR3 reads CAWSPRDRGYNQPQHF. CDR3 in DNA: TGTGCCTGGAGTCCCCGGGACAGGGGATACAATCAGCCCCAGCATTTT.

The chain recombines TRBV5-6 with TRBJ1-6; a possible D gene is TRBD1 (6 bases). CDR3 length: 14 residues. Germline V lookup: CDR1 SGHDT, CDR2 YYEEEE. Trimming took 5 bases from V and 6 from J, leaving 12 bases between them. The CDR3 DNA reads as TGTGCCAGCAGTTACAGGGTTTCTAATTCACCCCTCCACTTT. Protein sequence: CASSYRVSNSPLHF.

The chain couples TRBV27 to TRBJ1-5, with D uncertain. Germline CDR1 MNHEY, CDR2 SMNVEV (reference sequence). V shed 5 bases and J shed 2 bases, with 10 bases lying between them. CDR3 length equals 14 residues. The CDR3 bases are TGTGCCAGCAGTCTCAATCGGGGCAATCAGCCCCAGCATTTT. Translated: CASSLNRGNQPQHF.

CDR3 loop: CASSRFQETQYF. CDR3 DNA: TGTGCCAGCAGCCGTTTCCAAGAGACCCAGTACTTC. The chain joins TRBV7-9 to TRBJ2-5; D gene uncertain. The V end was cut by 5 bases, the J end by 1 base, with 5 bases between. The CDR3 is made up of 12 amino acids. CDR1 is SEHNR, CDR2 FQNEAQ, per germline (reference sequence). Variable domain in full (rest from reference TRBV7-9 and TRBJ2-5): DTGVSQNPRHKITKRGQNVTFRCDPISEHNRLYWYRQTLGQGPEFLTYFQNEAQLEKSRLLSDRFSAERPKGSFSTLEIQRTEQGDSAMYLCASSRFQETQYFGPGTRLLVL.

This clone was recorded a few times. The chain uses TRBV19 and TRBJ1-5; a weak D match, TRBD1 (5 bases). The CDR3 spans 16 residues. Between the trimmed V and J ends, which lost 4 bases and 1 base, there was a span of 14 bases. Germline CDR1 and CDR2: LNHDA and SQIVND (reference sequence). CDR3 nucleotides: TGTGCCAGTAGTACCCCAGGGTATTTCAGCAATCAGCCCCAGCATTTT. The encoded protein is CASSTPGYFSNQPQHF.

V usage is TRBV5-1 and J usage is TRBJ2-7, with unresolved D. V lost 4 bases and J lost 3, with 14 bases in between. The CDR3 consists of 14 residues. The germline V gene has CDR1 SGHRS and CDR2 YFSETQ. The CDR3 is CASSLVPGNYEQYF. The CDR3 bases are TGCGCCAGCAGCCTAGTACCGGGCAACTACGAGCAGTACTTC.

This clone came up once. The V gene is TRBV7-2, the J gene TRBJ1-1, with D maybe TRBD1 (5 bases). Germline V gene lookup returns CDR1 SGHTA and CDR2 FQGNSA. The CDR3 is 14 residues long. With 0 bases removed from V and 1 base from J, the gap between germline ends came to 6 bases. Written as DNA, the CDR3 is TGTGCCAGCAGCTTAGCAGGGGCGAACACTGAAGCTTTCTTT. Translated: CASSLAGANTEAFF.

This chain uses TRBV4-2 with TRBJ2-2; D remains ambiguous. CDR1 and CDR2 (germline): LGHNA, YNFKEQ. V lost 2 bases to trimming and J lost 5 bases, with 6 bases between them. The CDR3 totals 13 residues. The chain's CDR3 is CASSQPSTGELFF. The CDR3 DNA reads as TGTGCCAGCAGCCAACCATCGACCGGGGAGCTGTTTTTT.

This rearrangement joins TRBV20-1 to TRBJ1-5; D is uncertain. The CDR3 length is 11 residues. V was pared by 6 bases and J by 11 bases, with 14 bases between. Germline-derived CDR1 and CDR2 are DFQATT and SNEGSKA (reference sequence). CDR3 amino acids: CSALDPKAQHF. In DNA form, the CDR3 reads TGCAGTGCCCTGGACCCCAAGGCCCAGCATTTT.

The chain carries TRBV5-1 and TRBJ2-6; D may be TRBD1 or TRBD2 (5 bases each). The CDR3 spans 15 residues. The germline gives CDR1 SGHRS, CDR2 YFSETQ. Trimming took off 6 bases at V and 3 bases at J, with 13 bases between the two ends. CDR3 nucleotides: TGCGCCAGCACCCAATCAGGGAGTGGGGCCAACGTCCTGACTTTC. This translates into CASTQSGSGANVLTF.

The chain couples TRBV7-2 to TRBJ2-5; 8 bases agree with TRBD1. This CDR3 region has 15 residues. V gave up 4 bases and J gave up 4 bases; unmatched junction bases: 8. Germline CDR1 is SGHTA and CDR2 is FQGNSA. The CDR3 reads CASSYTGGSGETQYF. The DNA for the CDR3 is TGTGCCAGCAGCTACACAGGGGGGAGTGGAGAGACCCAGTACTTC.

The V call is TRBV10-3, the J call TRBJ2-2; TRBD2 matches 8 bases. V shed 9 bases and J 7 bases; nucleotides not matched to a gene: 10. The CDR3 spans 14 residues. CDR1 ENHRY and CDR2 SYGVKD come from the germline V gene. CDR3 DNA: TGTGCCATGGGTATCCGGGGGGGCTACGGGGAGCTGTTTTTT. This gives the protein CAMGIRGGYGELFF.

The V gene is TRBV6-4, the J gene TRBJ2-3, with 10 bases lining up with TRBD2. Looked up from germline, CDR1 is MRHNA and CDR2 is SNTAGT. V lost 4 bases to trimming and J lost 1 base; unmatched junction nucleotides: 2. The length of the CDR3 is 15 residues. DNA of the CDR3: TGTGCCAGCAGTGTAACTAGCGGGGGCACAGATACGCAGTATTTT. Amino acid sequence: CASSVTSGGTDTQYF.

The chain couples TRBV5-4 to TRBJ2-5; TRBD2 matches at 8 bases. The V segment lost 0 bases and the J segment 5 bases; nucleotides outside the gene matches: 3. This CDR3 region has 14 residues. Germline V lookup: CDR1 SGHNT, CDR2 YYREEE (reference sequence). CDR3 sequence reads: CASSLVGGGETQYF. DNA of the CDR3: TGTGCCAGCAGCTTGGTCGGCGGGGGGGAGACCCAGTACTTC.

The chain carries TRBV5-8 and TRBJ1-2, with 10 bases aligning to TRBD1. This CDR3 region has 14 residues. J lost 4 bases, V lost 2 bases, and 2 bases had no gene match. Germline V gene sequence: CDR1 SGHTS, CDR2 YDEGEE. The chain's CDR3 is CASSLRTGGYGYTF. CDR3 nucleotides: TGTGCCAGCAGCTTAAGGACAGGGGGCTATGGCTACACCTTC.

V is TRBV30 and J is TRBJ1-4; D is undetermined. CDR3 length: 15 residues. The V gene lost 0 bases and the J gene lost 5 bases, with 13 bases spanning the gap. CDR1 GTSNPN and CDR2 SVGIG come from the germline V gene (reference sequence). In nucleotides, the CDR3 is TGTGCCTGGAGTGTCTCCAGCAATAACAATGAAAAACTGTTTTTT. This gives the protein CAWSVSSNNNEKLFF.

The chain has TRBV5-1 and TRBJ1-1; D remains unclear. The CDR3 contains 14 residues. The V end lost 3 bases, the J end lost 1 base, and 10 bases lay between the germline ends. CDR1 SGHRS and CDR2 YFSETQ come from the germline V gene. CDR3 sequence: CASSSRRGNTEAFF. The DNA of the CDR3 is TGCGCCAGCAGCTCGAGACGGGGGAACACTGAAGCTTTCTTT.

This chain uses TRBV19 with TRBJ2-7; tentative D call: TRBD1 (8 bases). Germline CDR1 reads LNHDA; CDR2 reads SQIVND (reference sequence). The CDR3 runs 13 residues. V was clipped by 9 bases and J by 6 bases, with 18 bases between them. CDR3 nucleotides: TGTGCCAGCCGCGGGACAGGCGGGGGCGAGCAGTACTTC. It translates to CASRGTGGGEQYF.

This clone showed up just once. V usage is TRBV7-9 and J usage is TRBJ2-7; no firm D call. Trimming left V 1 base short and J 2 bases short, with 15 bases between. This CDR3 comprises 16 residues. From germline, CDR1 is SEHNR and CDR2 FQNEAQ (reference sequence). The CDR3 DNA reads TGTGCCAGCAGCTTAGTGGAACCCCGACCGGCCTACGAGCAGTACTTC. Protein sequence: CASSLVEPRPAYEQYF.